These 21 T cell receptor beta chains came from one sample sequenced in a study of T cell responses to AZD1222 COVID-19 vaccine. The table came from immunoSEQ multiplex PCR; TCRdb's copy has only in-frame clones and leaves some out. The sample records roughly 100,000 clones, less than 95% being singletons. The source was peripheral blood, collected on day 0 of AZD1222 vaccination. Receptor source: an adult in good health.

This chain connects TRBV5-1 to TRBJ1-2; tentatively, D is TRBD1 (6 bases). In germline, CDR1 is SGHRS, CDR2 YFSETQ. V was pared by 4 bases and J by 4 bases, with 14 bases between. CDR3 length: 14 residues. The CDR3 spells CASSPGGGAYGYTF. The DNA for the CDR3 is TGCGCCAGCAGCCCCGGTGGGGGGGCCTATGGCTACACCTTC.

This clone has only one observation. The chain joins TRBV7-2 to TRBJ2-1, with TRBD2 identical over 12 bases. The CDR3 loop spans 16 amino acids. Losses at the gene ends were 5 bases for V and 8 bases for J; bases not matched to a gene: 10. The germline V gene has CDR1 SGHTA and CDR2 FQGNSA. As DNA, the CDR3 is TGTGCCAGCAGCCCACACCTAGCGGGGGGGCAGGATGAGCAGTTCTTC. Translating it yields CASSPHLAGGQDEQFF. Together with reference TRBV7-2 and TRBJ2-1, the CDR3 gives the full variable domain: GAGVSQSPSNKVTEKGKDVELRCDPISGHTALYWYRQSLGQGLEFLIYFQGNSAPDKSGLPSDRFSAERTGGSVSTLTIQRTQQEDSAVYLCASSPHLAGGQDEQFFGPGTRLTVL.

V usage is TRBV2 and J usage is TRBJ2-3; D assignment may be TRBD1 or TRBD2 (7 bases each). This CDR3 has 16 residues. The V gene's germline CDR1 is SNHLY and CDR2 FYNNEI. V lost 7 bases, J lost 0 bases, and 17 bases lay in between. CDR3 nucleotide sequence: TGTGCCAGCATAGACCAGGGGGGGCCTAGCACAGATACGCAGTATTTT. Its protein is CASIDQGGPSTDTQYF.

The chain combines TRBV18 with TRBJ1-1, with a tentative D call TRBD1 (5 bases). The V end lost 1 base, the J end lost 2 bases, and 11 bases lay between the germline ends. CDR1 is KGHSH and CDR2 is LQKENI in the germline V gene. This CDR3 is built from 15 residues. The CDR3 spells CASSPRDQGNTEAFF. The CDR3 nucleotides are TGTGCCAGCTCACCACGGGATCAGGGAAACACTGAAGCTTTCTTT.

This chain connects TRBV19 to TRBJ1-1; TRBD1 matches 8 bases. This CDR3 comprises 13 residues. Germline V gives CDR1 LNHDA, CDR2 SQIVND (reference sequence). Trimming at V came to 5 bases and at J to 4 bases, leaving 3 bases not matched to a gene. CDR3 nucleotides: TGTGCCAGTAGTGCGGACAGGGCCACTGAAGCTTTCTTT. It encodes CASSADRATEAFF. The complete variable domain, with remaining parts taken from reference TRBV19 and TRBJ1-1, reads DGGITQSPKYLFRKEGQNVTLSCEQNLNHDAMYWYRQDPGQGLRLIYYSQIVNDFQKGDIAEGYSVSREKKESFPLTVTSAQKNPTAFYLCASSADRATEAFFGQGTRLTVV.

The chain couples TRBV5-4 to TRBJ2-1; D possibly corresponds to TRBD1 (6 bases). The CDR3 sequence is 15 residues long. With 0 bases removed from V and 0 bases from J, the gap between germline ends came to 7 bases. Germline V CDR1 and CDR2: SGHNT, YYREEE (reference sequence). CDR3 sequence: CASSLVGASYNEQFF. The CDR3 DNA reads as TGTGCCAGCAGCTTGGTGGGGGCCTCCTACAATGAGCAGTTCTTC. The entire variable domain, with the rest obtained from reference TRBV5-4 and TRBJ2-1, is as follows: ETGVTQSPTHLIKTRGQQVTLRCSSQSGHNTVSWYQQALGQGPQFIFQYYREEENGRGNFPPRFSGLQFPNYSSELNVNALELDDSALYLCASSLVGASYNEQFFGPGTRLTVL.

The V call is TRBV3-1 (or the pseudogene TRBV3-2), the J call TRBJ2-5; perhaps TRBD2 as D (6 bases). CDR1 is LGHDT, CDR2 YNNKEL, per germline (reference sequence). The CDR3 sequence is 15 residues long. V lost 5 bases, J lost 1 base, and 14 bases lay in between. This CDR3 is CASSAFRDSQETQYF. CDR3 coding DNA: TGTGCCAGCAGCGCCTTCCGGGACTCCCAAGAGACCCAGTACTTC.

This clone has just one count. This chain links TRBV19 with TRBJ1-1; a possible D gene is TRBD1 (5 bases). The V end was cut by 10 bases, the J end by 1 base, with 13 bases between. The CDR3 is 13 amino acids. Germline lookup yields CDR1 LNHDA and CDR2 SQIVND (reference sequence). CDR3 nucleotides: TGTGCCACCCAGGGAACAGGGAACACTGAAGCTTTCTTT. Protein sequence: CATQGTGNTEAFF.

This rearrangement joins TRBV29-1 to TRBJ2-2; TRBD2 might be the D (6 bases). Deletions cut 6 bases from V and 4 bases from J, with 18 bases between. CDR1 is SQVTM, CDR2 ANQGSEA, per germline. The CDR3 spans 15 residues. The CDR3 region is CSVSPQGAGTGELFF. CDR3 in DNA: TGCAGCGTATCCCCCCAGGGAGCGGGCACCGGGGAGCTGTTTTTT.

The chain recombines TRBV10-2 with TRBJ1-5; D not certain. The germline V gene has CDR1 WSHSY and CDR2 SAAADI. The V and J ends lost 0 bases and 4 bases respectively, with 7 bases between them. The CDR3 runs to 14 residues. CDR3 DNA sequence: TGCGCCAGCAGTGAGTCATCGGGGAATCAGCCCCAGCATTTT. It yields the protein CASSESSGNQPQHF.

The CDR3 reads CASRANYGYTF. The CDR3 coding sequence is TGTGCCAGCAGGGCGAACTATGGCTACACCTTC. The genes are TRBV7-9 and TRBJ1-2; no definite D call. The CDR3 is 11 amino acids. With 6 bases removed from V and 2 bases from J, the gap between germline ends came to 4 bases. Germline lookup yields CDR1 SEHNR and CDR2 FQNEAQ (reference sequence). Combining the CDR3 with reference TRBV7-9 and TRBJ1-2 gives the whole variable domain DTGVSQNPRHKITKRGQNVTFRCDPISEHNRLYWYRQTLGQGPEFLTYFQNEAQLEKSRLLSDRFSAERPKGSFSTLEIQRTEQGDSAMYLCASRANYGYTFGSGTRLTVV.

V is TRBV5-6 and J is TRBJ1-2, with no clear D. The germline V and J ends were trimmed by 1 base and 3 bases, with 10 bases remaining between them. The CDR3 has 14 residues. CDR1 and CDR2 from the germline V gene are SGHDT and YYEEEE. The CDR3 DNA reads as TGTGCCAGCAGCTTGCCGGGCTCGGACTATGGCTACACCTTC. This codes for CASSLPGSDYGYTF.

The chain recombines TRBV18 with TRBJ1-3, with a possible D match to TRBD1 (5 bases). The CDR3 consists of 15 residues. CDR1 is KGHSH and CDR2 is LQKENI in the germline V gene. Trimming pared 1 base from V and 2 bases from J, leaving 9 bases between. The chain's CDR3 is CASSPRGFPGNTIYF. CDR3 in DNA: TGTGCCAGCTCACCACGGGGGTTCCCTGGAAACACCATATATTTT.

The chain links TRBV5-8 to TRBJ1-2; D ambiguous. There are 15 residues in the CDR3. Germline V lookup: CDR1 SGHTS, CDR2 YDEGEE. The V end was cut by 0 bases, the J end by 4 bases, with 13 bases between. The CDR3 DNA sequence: TGTGCCAGCAGCTTGGCCCAGCCCGGGAGCTATGGCTACACCTTC. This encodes CASSLAQPGSYGYTF.

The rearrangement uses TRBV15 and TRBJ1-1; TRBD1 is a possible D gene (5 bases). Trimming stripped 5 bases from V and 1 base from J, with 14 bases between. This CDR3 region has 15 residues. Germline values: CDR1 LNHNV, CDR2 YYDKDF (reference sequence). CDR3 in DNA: TGTGCCACCAGCCTACTCGTCGGGGGGAACACTGAAGCTTTCTTT. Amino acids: CATSLLVGGNTEAFF.

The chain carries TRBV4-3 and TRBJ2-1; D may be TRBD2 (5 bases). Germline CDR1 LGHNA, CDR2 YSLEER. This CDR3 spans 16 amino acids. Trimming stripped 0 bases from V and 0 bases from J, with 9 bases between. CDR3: CASSQDLRVSYNEQFF. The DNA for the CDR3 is TGCGCCAGCAGCCAAGACTTGAGGGTCTCCTACAATGAGCAGTTCTTC.

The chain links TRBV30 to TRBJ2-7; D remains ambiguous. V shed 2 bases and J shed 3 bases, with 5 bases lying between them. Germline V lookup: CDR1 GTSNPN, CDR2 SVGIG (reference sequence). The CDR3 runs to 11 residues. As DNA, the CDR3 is TGTGCCTGGAGTTTTAGCTACGAGCAGTACTTC. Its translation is CAWSFSYEQYF.

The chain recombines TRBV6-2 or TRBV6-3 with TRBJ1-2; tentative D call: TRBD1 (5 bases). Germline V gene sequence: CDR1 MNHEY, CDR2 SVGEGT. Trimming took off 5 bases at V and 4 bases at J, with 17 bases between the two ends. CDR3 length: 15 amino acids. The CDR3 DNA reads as TGTGCCAGCAGTGCGACGAGGGGTTTTAGCTATGGCTACACCTTC. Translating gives CASSATRGFSYGYTF.

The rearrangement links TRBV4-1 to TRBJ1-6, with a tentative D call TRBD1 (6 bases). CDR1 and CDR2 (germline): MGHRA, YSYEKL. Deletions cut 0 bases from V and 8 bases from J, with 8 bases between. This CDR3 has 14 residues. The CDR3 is CASSQDRGDSPLHF. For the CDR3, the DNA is TGCGCCAGCAGCCAAGATAGGGGGGATTCACCCCTCCACTTT.

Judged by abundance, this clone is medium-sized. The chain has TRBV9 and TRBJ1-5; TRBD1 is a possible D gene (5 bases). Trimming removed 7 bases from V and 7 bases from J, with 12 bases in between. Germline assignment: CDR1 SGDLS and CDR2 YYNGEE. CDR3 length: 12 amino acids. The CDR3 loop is CASSLGGQPQHF. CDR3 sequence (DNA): TGTGCCAGCTCGTTGGGGGGACAGCCCCAGCATTTT.

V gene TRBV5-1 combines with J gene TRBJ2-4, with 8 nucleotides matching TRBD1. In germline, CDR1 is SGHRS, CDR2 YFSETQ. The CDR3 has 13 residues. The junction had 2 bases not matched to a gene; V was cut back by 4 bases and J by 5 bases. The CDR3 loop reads CASSRTGQNIQYF. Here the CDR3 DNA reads TGCGCCAGCAGCCGGACAGGGCAAAACATTCAGTACTTC.